The 7 T cell receptor beta chains below come from one sample, sequenced in a study of OX40 agonist ivuxolimab in advanced cancers. Clones were read by immunoSEQ multiplex PCR, and TCRdb kept only the in-frame ones, dropping some. The data contain under 100,000 clones, under 95% of them singletons. Sequences were derived from CD4+ or CD8+ T cells sorted from blood, sampled in a trial of the OX40 agonist ivuxolimab. All receptors derive from an adult with an advanced solid tumor such as melanoma, head and neck, liver or kidney cancer.

The V and J genes are TRBV10-2 and TRBJ2-3; 10 bases are a match to TRBD2. This CDR3 spans 19 amino acids. Germline CDR1 is WSHSY and CDR2 is SAAADI. V trimming: 3 bases; J trimming: 0 bases; junction bases outside the gene matches: 12. CDR3 coding DNA: TGCGCCAGCAGTGAAGCGGAGCGGGGGGGGGCGACTAGCACAGATACGCAGTATTTT. Translation: CASSEAERGGATSTDTQYF.

In its sample, this clone was seen once. The gene calls are TRBV7-9 and TRBJ2-1, with D maybe TRBD1 (6 bases). CDR1 is SEHNR and CDR2 is FQNEAQ in the germline V gene (reference sequence). V gave up 6 bases and J gave up 8 bases, with 14 bases separating them. This CDR3 is built from 13 residues. The DNA of the CDR3 is TGTGCCAGCAGTCCACAGGGTACGGATGAGCAGTTCTTC. Translated, it gives CASSPQGTDEQFF.

The gene calls are TRBV2 and TRBJ2-3; D remains unclear. Germline V lookup: CDR1 SNHLY, CDR2 FYNNEI. Trimming stripped 3 bases from V and 5 bases from J, with 6 bases between. The CDR3 is made up of 12 amino acids. CDR3 amino acids: CASSDVRDTQYF. The CDR3 DNA reads TGTGCCAGCAGTGACGTAAGAGATACGCAGTATTTT.

The chain carries TRBV18 and TRBJ2-7; 7 nucleotides agree with TRBD1. Germline values: CDR1 KGHSH, CDR2 LQKENI. The CDR3 totals 15 residues. V gave up 2 bases and J gave up 0 bases; unmatched junction bases: 4. CDR3 loop: CASSPGDRVSYEQYF. The CDR3, as DNA: TGTGCCAGCTCACCAGGAGACAGGGTCTCCTACGAGCAGTACTTC.

In DNA form, the CDR3 reads TGTGCCAGCAGCTTAGTCAGGGGCCCCTACGAGCAGTACTTC. As protein: CASSLVRGPYEQYF. The chain links TRBV7-9 to TRBJ2-7; weak D call: TRBD1 (6 bases). V lost 1 base, J lost 2 bases, and 9 bases lay in between. Looked up from germline, CDR1 is SEHNR and CDR2 is FQNEAQ (reference sequence). CDR3 size: 14 residues.

This chain links TRBV4-2 with TRBJ1-5; TRBD1 matches 7 bases. Germline V lookup: CDR1 LGHNA, CDR2 YNFKEQ. J gave up 5 bases and V 3 bases, and 4 bases lay outside the gene matches. There are 14 residues in the CDR3. CDR3 protein: CASSHVDRDQPQHF. Here the CDR3 DNA reads TGTGCCAGCAGCCACGTAGACAGGGATCAGCCCCAGCATTTT.

J is TRBJ1-1 and V is TRBV4-2; D unresolved. The ends were cut back, 0 bases at V and 11 bases at J, with 10 bases in the middle. CDR1 is LGHNA, CDR2 YNFKEQ, per germline. CDR3 length equals 12 residues. Written as DNA, the CDR3 is TGTGCCAGCAGCCAAGATAGGGAATGGGCTTTCTTT. Translating it yields CASSQDREWAFF.